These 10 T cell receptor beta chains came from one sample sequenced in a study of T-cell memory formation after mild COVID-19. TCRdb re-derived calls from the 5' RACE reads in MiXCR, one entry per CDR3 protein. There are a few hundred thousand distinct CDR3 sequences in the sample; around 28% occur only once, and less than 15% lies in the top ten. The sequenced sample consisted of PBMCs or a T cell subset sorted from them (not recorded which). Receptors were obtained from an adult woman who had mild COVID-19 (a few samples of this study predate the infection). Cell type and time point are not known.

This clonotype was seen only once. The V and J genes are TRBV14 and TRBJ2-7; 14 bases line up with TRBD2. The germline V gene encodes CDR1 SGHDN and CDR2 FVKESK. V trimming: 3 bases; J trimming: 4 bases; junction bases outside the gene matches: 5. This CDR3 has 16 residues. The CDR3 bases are TGTGCCAGCAGCCAGGGACTAGCGGGAGTAAAGTACGAGCAGTACTTC. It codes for CASSQGLAGVKYEQYF.

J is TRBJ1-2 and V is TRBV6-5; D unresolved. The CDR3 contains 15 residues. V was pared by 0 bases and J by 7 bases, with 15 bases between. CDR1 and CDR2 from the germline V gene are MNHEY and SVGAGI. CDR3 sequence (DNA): TGTGCCAGCAGTTACTCGTCAGTGGCGGCGGTTGGCTACACCTTC. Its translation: CASSYSSVAAVGYTF.

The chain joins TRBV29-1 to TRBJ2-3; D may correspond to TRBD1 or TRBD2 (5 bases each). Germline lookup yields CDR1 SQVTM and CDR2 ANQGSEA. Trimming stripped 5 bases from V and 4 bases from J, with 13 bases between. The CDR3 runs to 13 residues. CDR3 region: CSVRDPSPDTQYF. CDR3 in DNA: TGCAGCGTTCGGGACCCCAGCCCAGATACGCAGTATTTT.

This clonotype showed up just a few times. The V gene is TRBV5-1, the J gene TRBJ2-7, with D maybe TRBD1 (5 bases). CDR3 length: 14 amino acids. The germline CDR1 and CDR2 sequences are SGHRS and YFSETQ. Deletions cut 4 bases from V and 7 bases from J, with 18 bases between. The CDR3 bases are TGCGCCAGCAGCGGCATCGGCAGGGCGGTGGAGCAGTACTTC. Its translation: CASSGIGRAVEQYF.

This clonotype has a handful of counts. This CDR3 reads CASSRTPILEQYF. CDR3 coding DNA: TGTGCCAGCAGTCGGACTCCCATTCTGGAGCAGTACTTC. V usage is TRBV12-3 or TRBV12-4 and J usage is TRBJ2-7; tentative D call: TRBD2 (5 bases). The CDR3 has 13 amino acids. V was clipped by 5 bases and J by 7 bases, with 15 bases between them.

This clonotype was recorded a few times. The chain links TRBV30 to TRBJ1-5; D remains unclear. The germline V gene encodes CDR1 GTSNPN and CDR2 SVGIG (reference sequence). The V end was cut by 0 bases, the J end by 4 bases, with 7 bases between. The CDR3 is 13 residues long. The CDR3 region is CAWSVRDNQPQHF. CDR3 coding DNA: TGTGCCTGGAGTGTTAGAGATAATCAGCCCCAGCATTTT.

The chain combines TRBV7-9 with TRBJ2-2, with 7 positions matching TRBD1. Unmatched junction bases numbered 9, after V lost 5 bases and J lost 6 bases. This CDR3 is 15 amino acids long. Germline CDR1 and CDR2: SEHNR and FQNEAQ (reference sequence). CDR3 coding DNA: TGTGCCAGCAGCCCCGGGACAGTTTCTGCCGGGGAGCTGTTTTTT. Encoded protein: CASSPGTVSAGELFF.

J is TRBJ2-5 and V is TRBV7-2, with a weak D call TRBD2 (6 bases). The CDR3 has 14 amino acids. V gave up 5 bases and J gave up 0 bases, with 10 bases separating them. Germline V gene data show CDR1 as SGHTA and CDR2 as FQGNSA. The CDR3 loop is CASSRSGYQETQYF. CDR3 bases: TGTGCCAGCAGCCGTAGCGGATACCAAGAGACCCAGTACTTC.

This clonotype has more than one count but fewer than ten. The DNA of the CDR3 is TGTGCCAGCAGCGTAGAGGGAGGGTTCTACGAGCAGTACTTC. Translation: CASSVEGGFYEQYF. The chain uses TRBV9 and TRBJ2-7; 7 bases agree with TRBD2. The CDR3 is 14 amino acids. With V trimmed by 0 bases and J by 3 bases, 3 bases remained unmatched. The germline V gene has CDR1 SGDLS and CDR2 YYNGEE.

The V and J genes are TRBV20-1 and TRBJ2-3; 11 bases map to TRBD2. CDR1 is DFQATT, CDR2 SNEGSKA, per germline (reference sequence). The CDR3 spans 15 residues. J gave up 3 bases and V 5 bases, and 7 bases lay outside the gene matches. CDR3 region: CSARPLAGGTDTQYF. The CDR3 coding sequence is TGCAGTGCTCGACCTTTAGCGGGAGGGACAGATACGCAGTATTTT.